Listed below are T cell receptor beta chains from one sample, sequenced in a study of T cell responses to AZD1222 COVID-19 vaccine. This table comes from immunoSEQ multiplex PCR, and its TCRdb copy is limited to in-frame clones, with some not included. The data show about 180,000 clones, around nine tenths seen once. The source was peripheral blood, collected on day 0 of AZD1222 vaccination. The receptors were sampled from an adult in good health. The CDR3 runs from the conserved cysteine through the conserved F or W. Each record gives: clone size, V gene, J gene, D gene, CDR3 length, CDR3 DNA, CDR3 protein. D genes are given only for firm matches. Clone size is given for some rows only: seen once, a few or many times, or a class if the clone is expanded.

clone size: -; V gene: TRBV18; J gene: TRBJ2-7; D gene: TRBD1; CDR3 length: 15; CDR3 DNA: TGTGCCAGCTCACCTTCCGGACAGGGTCTCTACGAGCAGTACTTC; CDR3 protein: CASSPSGQGLYEQYF
clone size: -; V gene: TRBV5-1; J gene: TRBJ2-7; D gene: TRBD2; CDR3 length: 16; CDR3 DNA: TGCGCCAGCAGCCCCCGGGTTAGCGGGGGATCCTACGAGCAGTACTTC; CDR3 protein: CASSPRVSGGSYEQYF
clone size: once; V gene: TRBV7-2; J gene: TRBJ2-3; D gene: -; CDR3 length: 19; CDR3 DNA: TGTGCCAGCAGCTTAGCTGGGACCCAAGGCCGGTATCGTATAGATACGCAGTATTTT; CDR3 protein: CASSLAGTQGRYRIDTQYF
clone size: -; V gene: TRBV6-5; J gene: TRBJ2-7; D gene: -; CDR3 length: 13; CDR3 DNA: TGTGCCAGCAGTCTACAGGGCCGCTACGAGCAGTACTTC; CDR3 protein: CASSLQGRYEQYF
clone size: -; V gene: TRBV15; J gene: TRBJ1-5; D gene: -; CDR3 length: 13; CDR3 DNA: TGTGCCACCAGCAGGGGAAGCAATCAGCCCCAGCATTTT; CDR3 protein: CATSRGSNQPQHF
clone size: -; V gene: TRBV27; J gene: TRBJ2-5; D gene: TRBD2; CDR3 length: 15; CDR3 DNA: TGTGCCAGCAGAGTACTAGCGGGGGGTCAAGAGACCCAGTACTTC; CDR3 protein: CASRVLAGGQETQYF
clone size: -; V gene: TRBV4-2; J gene: TRBJ2-6; D gene: -; CDR3 length: 15; CDR3 DNA: TGTGCCAGCAGCCTGGGGGGTCCTGGGGCCAACGTCCTGACTTTC; CDR3 protein: CASSLGGPGANVLTF
clone size: -; V gene: TRBV5-1; J gene: TRBJ2-3; D gene: -; CDR3 length: 14; CDR3 DNA: TGCGCCAGCAGGAGAGGGGGGAGCACAGATACGCAGTATTTT; CDR3 protein: CASRRGGSTDTQYF
clone size: -; V gene: TRBV6-5; J gene: TRBJ2-5; D gene: -; CDR3 length: 14; CDR3 DNA: TGTGCCAGCAGTTACGGGGAGCTAGATCGGACCCAGTACTTC; CDR3 protein: CASSYGELDRTQYF
clone size: -; V gene: TRBV30; J gene: TRBJ1-2; D gene: -; CDR3 length: 13; CDR3 DNA: TGTGCCTGGAGCTCCCGGTCCAACTATGGCTACACCTTC; CDR3 protein: CAWSSRSNYGYTF
clone size: -; V gene: TRBV9; J gene: TRBJ1-6; D gene: -; CDR3 length: 14; CDR3 DNA: TGTGCCAGCAGCGTAGGGTCAGAGAATTCACCCCTCCACTTT; CDR3 protein: CASSVGSENSPLHF
clone size: -; V gene: TRBV24-1; J gene: TRBJ1-6; D gene: -; CDR3 length: 19; CDR3 DNA: TGTGCCACCAGTGATTCTAAGACAAACATTCAGGTCTATAATTCACCCCTCCACTTT; CDR3 protein: CATSDSKTNIQVYNSPLHF
clone size: once; V gene: TRBV9; J gene: TRBJ2-5; D gene: TRBD2; CDR3 length: 18; CDR3 DNA: TGTGCCAGCAGCGTAACGAACGAAGGACTAGCGGGGGACTGGACCCAGTACTTC; CDR3 protein: CASSVTNEGLAGDWTQYF
clone size: -; V gene: TRBV18; J gene: TRBJ1-1; D gene: -; CDR3 length: 14; CDR3 DNA: TGTGCCAGCTCACTGACTCGACAGGACACTGAAGCTTTCTTT; CDR3 protein: CASSLTRQDTEAFF
clone size: -; V gene: TRBV12-1; J gene: TRBJ2-7; D gene: -; CDR3 length: 16; CDR3 DNA: TGTGCCAGCAGCTTAGTTCCGGGACGGGGGACCTACGAGCAGTACTTC; CDR3 protein: CASSLVPGRGTYEQYF
clone size: -; V gene: TRBV6-5; J gene: TRBJ2-5; D gene: -; CDR3 length: 12; CDR3 DNA: TGTGCTACTTCCAGGGGAAGAGAGACCCAGTACTTC; CDR3 protein: CATSRGRETQYF
clone size: -; V gene: TRBV20-1; J gene: TRBJ1-1; D gene: -; CDR3 length: 11; CDR3 DNA: TGCAGTGCTAGCAGAAACACTGAAGCTTTCTTT; CDR3 protein: CSASRNTEAFF
clone size: -; V gene: TRBV3-1/TRBV3-2; J gene: TRBJ2-3; D gene: TRBD2; CDR3 length: 15; CDR3 DNA: TGTGCCAGCAGCCTGGCCGGGGGGGCCACAGATACGCAGTATTTT; CDR3 protein: CASSLAGGATDTQYF
clone size: once; V gene: TRBV27; J gene: TRBJ1-1; D gene: -; CDR3 length: 13; CDR3 DNA: TGTGCCAGCAGCCTATCCAGGGACACTGAAGCTTTCTTT; CDR3 protein: CASSLSRDTEAFF
clone size: -; V gene: TRBV30; J gene: TRBJ1-4; D gene: -; CDR3 length: 14; CDR3 DNA: TGTGCCTGGAGTGTAGGTGCAACTAATGAAAAACTGTTTTTT; CDR3 protein: CAWSVGATNEKLFF
clone size: -; V gene: TRBV11-3; J gene: TRBJ2-1; D gene: TRBD2; CDR3 length: 16; CDR3 DNA: TGTGCCAGCAGCCTGCGGGCTAGCGGGGGTGTTGATGAGCAGTTCTTC; CDR3 protein: CASSLRASGGVDEQFF
clone size: -; V gene: TRBV7-8; J gene: TRBJ2-2; D gene: TRBD2; CDR3 length: 17; CDR3 DNA: TGTGCCAGCAGCTTATTGGGAGCGGGGGCGAACACCGGGGAGCTGTTTTTT; CDR3 protein: CASSLLGAGANTGELFF
clone size: -; V gene: TRBV29-1; J gene: TRBJ1-4; D gene: TRBD1; CDR3 length: 15; CDR3 DNA: TGCAGCGTCTCCGGGACAGGGAACGAAGATGAAAAACTGTTTTTT; CDR3 protein: CSVSGTGNEDEKLFF
clone size: -; V gene: TRBV30; J gene: TRBJ1-1; D gene: -; CDR3 length: 13; CDR3 DNA: TGTGCCTGGAGTGTACTAGGGGGAACTGAAGCTTTCTTT; CDR3 protein: CAWSVLGGTEAFF
clone size: -; V gene: TRBV29-1; J gene: TRBJ1-4; D gene: TRBD1; CDR3 length: 12; CDR3 DNA: TGCAGCGTTTACCTTGGACAGGCGAAACTGTTTTTT; CDR3 protein: CSVYLGQAKLFF
clone size: -; V gene: TRBV2; J gene: TRBJ2-1; D gene: TRBD2; CDR3 length: 15; CDR3 DNA: TGTGCCAGCAGTGAAGCCCGGGGCGGGGGGGATGAGCAGTTCTTC; CDR3 protein: CASSEARGGGDEQFF
clone size: -; V gene: TRBV5-1; J gene: TRBJ2-7; D gene: -; CDR3 length: 13; CDR3 DNA: TGCGCCAGCAGCTTCCTAGGGGGGGCCGAGCAGTACTTC; CDR3 protein: CASSFLGGAEQYF
clone size: once; V gene: TRBV2; J gene: TRBJ1-3; D gene: -; CDR3 length: 16; CDR3 DNA: TGTGCCAGCAGTGAAGCGTTACCTACACAGGGATTCACCATATATTTT; CDR3 protein: CASSEALPTQGFTIYF
clone size: -; V gene: TRBV7-8; J gene: TRBJ1-5; D gene: -; CDR3 length: 16; CDR3 DNA: TGTGCCAGCAGCTCCCGCGGAAAAACGAGCAATCAGCCCCAGCATTTT; CDR3 protein: CASSSRGKTSNQPQHF
clone size: few; V gene: TRBV2; J gene: TRBJ2-2; D gene: TRBD2; CDR3 length: 14; CDR3 DNA: TGTGCCAGCAGTGAAAGCGGGGTAACCGGGGAGCTGTTTTTT; CDR3 protein: CASSESGVTGELFF
clone size: -; V gene: TRBV7-2; J gene: TRBJ2-5; D gene: -; CDR3 length: 14; CDR3 DNA: TGTGCCAGCAGCTTACTCCTCAGCCAAGAGACCCAGTACTTC; CDR3 protein: CASSLLLSQETQYF
clone size: once; V gene: TRBV10-3; J gene: TRBJ2-5; D gene: TRBD1; CDR3 length: 17; CDR3 DNA: TGTGCCATCCAGCCCGGGACAGGGCGCTTGGGCCAAGAGACCCAGTACTTC; CDR3 protein: CAIQPGTGRLGQETQYF
clone size: -; V gene: TRBV28; J gene: TRBJ2-7; D gene: -; CDR3 length: 16; CDR3 DNA: TGTGCCAGCAGTTTCCATTGGGACCGCCTCTCCTACGAGCAGTACTTC; CDR3 protein: CASSFHWDRLSYEQYF
clone size: -; V gene: TRBV3-1/TRBV3-2; J gene: TRBJ2-1; D gene: -; CDR3 length: 15; CDR3 DNA: TGTGCCAGCAGCCTGAGCGGTTTCTCCTACAATGAGCAGTTCTTC; CDR3 protein: CASSLSGFSYNEQFF
clone size: -; V gene: TRBV7-2; J gene: TRBJ1-2; D gene: -; CDR3 length: 13; CDR3 DNA: TGTGCCAGCAGCGGCCGGGGGAACTATGGCTACACCTTC; CDR3 protein: CASSGRGNYGYTF
clone size: -; V gene: TRBV30; J gene: TRBJ2-3; D gene: TRBD2; CDR3 length: 16; CDR3 DNA: TGTGCCTGGAGTGCCACGGGACTACTGTTAGGGGATACGCAGTATTTT; CDR3 protein: CAWSATGLLLGDTQYF
clone size: -; V gene: TRBV11-2; J gene: TRBJ2-1; D gene: -; CDR3 length: 13; CDR3 DNA: TGTGCCAGCGCCGGGATCGGGGTCAATGAGCAGTTCTTC; CDR3 protein: CASAGIGVNEQFF
clone size: -; V gene: TRBV27; J gene: TRBJ1-1; D gene: -; CDR3 length: 14; CDR3 DNA: TGTGCCAGCAGTAGCAAGGGACCCTACACTGAAGCTTTCTTT; CDR3 protein: CASSSKGPYTEAFF
clone size: -; V gene: TRBV11-2; J gene: TRBJ1-2; D gene: -; CDR3 length: 12; CDR3 DNA: TGTGCCAGCAGCTTACAAGGCTATGGCTACACCTTC; CDR3 protein: CASSLQGYGYTF
clone size: few; V gene: TRBV4-3; J gene: TRBJ1-2; D gene: TRBD1; CDR3 length: 16; CDR3 DNA: TGCGCCAGCAGCCAAGACCCCGGGACAGGGGGTTATGGCTACACCTTC; CDR3 protein: CASSQDPGTGGYGYTF